The 25 T cell receptor beta chains reported below all come from one sample, sequenced in a study of graft-versus-host responses after intestinal transplantation. Repertoires were generated with immunoSEQ multiplex PCR, while TCRdb's copy carries only in-frame clones and drops some. The sample comprises approximately 90,000 clones, 85% to 95% of which are singletons, and about 0.4% rests with the top ten. These TCRs are of unknown antigen specificity. This specimen consisted of unstimulated CD8+ T cells sorted from spleen or lymph node cells, obtained before transplant. The source of these receptors is a human donor who was the organ donor for an intestinal transplant.

The chain carries TRBV13 and TRBJ2-1; tentatively, D is TRBD2 (6 bases). V lost 4 bases and J lost 0, with 13 bases in between. This CDR3 comprises 16 residues. In germline, CDR1 is PRHDT, CDR2 FYEKMQ (reference sequence). CDR3 amino acids: CASSSRETASYNEQFF. The CDR3 DNA reads as TGTGCCAGCAGCTCTCGGGAGACCGCCTCCTACAATGAGCAGTTCTTC.

This chain joins TRBV5-1 and TRBJ2-6; TRBD1 is a possible D gene (6 bases). Germline V lookup: CDR1 SGHRS, CDR2 YFSETQ. V lost 2 bases to trimming and J lost 4 bases, with 13 bases between them. The CDR3 runs 16 residues. The CDR3 sequence is CASSLQGVLGANVLTF. CDR3 in DNA: TGCGCCAGCAGCTTACAGGGTGTATTAGGGGCCAACGTCCTGACTTTC.

V usage is TRBV9 and J usage is TRBJ2-5, with a tentative D call TRBD1 (5 bases). The CDR3 is made up of 15 amino acids. Trimming took off 4 bases at V and 2 bases at J, with 15 bases between the two ends. CDR1 is SGDLS, CDR2 YYNGEE, per germline. Here the CDR3 DNA reads TGTGCCAGCAGCCCGGCAGGGCTCGTGCAAGAGACCCAGTACTTC. Protein: CASSPAGLVQETQYF.

The chain combines TRBV7-9 with TRBJ2-2; 8 positions agree with TRBD1. The V and J ends lost 4 bases and 3 bases, in that order; junction bases with no gene match: 16. Germline V gene data show CDR1 as SEHNR and CDR2 as FQNEAQ (reference sequence). This CDR3 has 19 amino acids. CDR3 sequence reads: CASSSSDRVVSRDTGELFF. The CDR3 coding sequence is TGTGCCAGCAGCTCCTCGGACAGGGTAGTTTCCCGGGACACCGGGGAGCTGTTTTTT.

V gene TRBV7-3 combines with J gene TRBJ2-1, with a possible D match to TRBD2 (6 bases). Germline CDR1 and CDR2: SGHTA and FQGTGA. V was cut by 2 bases and J by 6 bases, with 14 bases left in between. The CDR3 extends over 15 amino acids. CDR3 coding DNA: TGTGCCAGCAGCTTAGGTCTAGCGACTGCCAATGAGCAGTTCTTC. Its translation: CASSLGLATANEQFF.

The J gene is TRBJ1-2, the V gene TRBV7-6, with D tentatively TRBD1 (6 bases). The CDR3 has 13 amino acids. Germline V lookup: CDR1 SGHVS, CDR2 FNYEAQ. V was shortened by 6 bases and J by 4 bases, with 12 bases between the two germline ends. CDR3 DNA sequence: TGTGCCAGCAGTTCACAGGGTTCCTATGGCTACACCTTC. This encodes CASSSQGSYGYTF. Based on the CDR3 plus reference TRBV7-6 and TRBJ1-2, the full variable domain is GAGVSQSPRYKVTKRGQDVALRCDPISGHVSLYWYRQALGQGPEFLTYFNYEAQQDKSGLPNDRFSAERPEGSISTLTIQRTEQRDSAMYRCASSSQGSYGYTFGSGTRLTVV.

The chain couples TRBV7-9 to TRBJ1-3; 7 nucleotides align to TRBD1. This CDR3 region has 16 residues. Trimming took 0 bases from V and 4 from J; bases not matched to a gene: 6. Germline CDR1 reads SEHNR; CDR2 reads FQNEAQ (reference sequence). The CDR3: CASSLALTGRGNTIYF. CDR3 nucleotide sequence: TGTGCCAGCAGCTTAGCGCTGACAGGGAGAGGAAACACCATATATTTT.

The chain uses TRBV9 and TRBJ2-7, with a weak D call TRBD1 (5 bases). V lost 0 bases and J 3 bases, leaving 13 bases between the germline ends. Germline lookup yields CDR1 SGDLS and CDR2 YYNGEE. CDR3 length equals 15 residues. CDR3: CASSVADSGVYEQYF. CDR3 in DNA: TGTGCCAGCAGCGTAGCAGACAGTGGGGTCTACGAGCAGTACTTC.

J is TRBJ2-5 and V is TRBV4-2; no clear D. CDR1 LGHNA and CDR2 YNFKEQ come from the germline V gene. The CDR3 totals 14 residues. Trimming removed 0 bases from V and 2 bases from J, with 7 bases in between. In DNA form, the CDR3 reads TGTGCCAGCAGCCAAGAGGCCGGGCAAGAGACCCAGTACTTC. It encodes CASSQEAGQETQYF.

This clone appeared a few times. The V call is TRBV10-3, the J call TRBJ2-2; the match to TRBD2 covers 9 bases. Germline CDR1 is ENHRY and CDR2 is SYGVKD. The V and J ends lost 10 bases and 3 bases, in that order; junction bases with no gene match: 6. This CDR3 comprises 14 residues. The CDR3: CATSGGKDTGELFF. CDR3 DNA: TGTGCCACCAGCGGGGGGAAGGACACCGGGGAGCTGTTTTTT.

The rearrangement links TRBV13 to TRBJ2-1, with TRBD2 matching over 8 bases. CDR3 length: 15 amino acids. Per the germline V gene, CDR1 is PRHDT and CDR2 is FYEKMQ (reference sequence). V trimming: 4 bases; J trimming: 4 bases; junction bases outside the gene matches: 6. DNA of the CDR3: TGTGCCAGCAGCTGGACGACTAGCGCGTACAATGAGCAGTTCTTC. Protein product: CASSWTTSAYNEQFF.

This chain joins TRBV30 and TRBJ1-5; D unresolved. Per the germline V gene, CDR1 is GTSNPN and CDR2 is SVGIG (reference sequence). This CDR3 is built from 14 residues. With 0 bases removed from V and 4 bases from J, the gap between germline ends came to 10 bases. DNA of the CDR3: TGTGCCTGGAGTGTACTAGGCGGAAATCAGCCCCAGCATTTT. Protein product: CAWSVLGGNQPQHF.

J is TRBJ2-3 and V is TRBV25-1; D gene ambiguous. The V end was cut by 5 bases, the J end by 1 base, with 10 bases between. CDR1 and CDR2 from the germline V gene are MGHDK and SYGVNS. The length of the CDR3 is 14 residues. This CDR3 is CASSPKQRTDTQYF. DNA of the CDR3: TGTGCCAGCAGTCCCAAGCAACGCACAGATACGCAGTATTTT. Filled out from reference TRBV25-1 and TRBJ2-3, the complete variable domain reads EADIYQTPRYLVIGTGKKITLECSQTMGHDKMYWYQQDPGMELHLIHYSYGVNSTEKGDLSSESTVSRIRTEHFPLTLESARPSHTSQYLCASSPKQRTDTQYFGPGTRLTVL.

The V call is TRBV7-2, the J call TRBJ1-6; weak D call: TRBD1 (5 bases). The length of the CDR3 is 16 residues. Deletions cut 5 bases from V and 5 bases from J, with 16 bases between. Per germline, CDR1 SGHTA and CDR2 FQGNSA. This CDR3 is CASSPAGYIHNSPLHF. The CDR3 DNA reads TGTGCCAGCAGCCCCGCAGGGTACATCCATAATTCACCCCTCCACTTT.

V is TRBV6-5 and J is TRBJ1-5; TRBD1 matches 8 bases. Trimming at V came to 4 bases and at J to 7 bases, leaving 6 bases not matched to a gene. Germline V gene data show CDR1 as MNHEY and CDR2 as SVGAGI. This CDR3 region has 14 residues. The CDR3 sequence is CASSSDRVGQPQHF. The CDR3 bases are TGTGCCAGCAGTTCGGACAGGGTGGGGCAGCCCCAGCATTTT.

The rearrangement uses TRBV29-1 and TRBJ2-5; a possible D gene is TRBD2 (6 bases). V was shortened by 8 bases and J by 7 bases, with 14 bases between the two germline ends. Germline CDR1 and CDR2: SQVTM and ANQGSEA. The CDR3 is 11 amino acids. CDR3 region: CSPSTEGTQYF. The CDR3 region has the DNA TGCAGCCCAAGCACGGAGGGGACCCAGTACTTC.

The rearrangement links TRBV29-1 to TRBJ2-7, with D possibly TRBD2 on 5 matching bases. V lost 4 bases and J 2 bases, leaving 9 bases between the germline ends. Germline V gene sequence: CDR1 SQVTM, CDR2 ANQGSEA. The length of the CDR3 is 12 residues. The CDR3 coding sequence is TGCAGCGTTGGTGGGGAGACCTACGAGCAGTACTTC. Encoded protein: CSVGGETYEQYF.

This sequence joins TRBV7-7 and TRBJ2-1, with D perhaps TRBD2 (5 bases). The length of the CDR3 is 14 residues. Trimming cost V 3 bases and J 7 bases, with 13 bases left between them. The germline gives CDR1 SSHAT, CDR2 FNYEAQ (reference sequence). This chain's CDR3 is CASSLGGLANEQFF. The CDR3 region has the DNA TGTGCCAGCAGCTTGGGTGGCCTAGCTAATGAGCAGTTCTTC.

This chain links TRBV7-2 with TRBJ2-7; 8 positions match TRBD2. Germline loops: CDR1 SGHTA, CDR2 FQGNSA. J was trimmed by 2 bases and V by 4 bases; bases with no gene match: 7. CDR3 length equals 15 residues. The CDR3, as DNA: TGTGCCAGCAGCTCTACGGGGGGGGCCACCTACGAGCAGTACTTC. The encoded protein is CASSSTGGATYEQYF.

A note on this clone: Other DNA sequences within the sample encode an identical CDR3. This rearrangement joins TRBV25-1 to TRBJ1-1; tentatively, D is TRBD1 (5 bases). Germline V gene sequence: CDR1 MGHDK, CDR2 SYGVNS. The CDR3 has 13 residues. V gave up 6 bases and J gave up 1 base, with 9 bases separating them. The CDR3 DNA follows: TGTGCCAGCAGGCTGGGGGGGAACACTGAAGCTTTCTTT. This encodes CASRLGGNTEAFF.

The chain carries TRBV27 and TRBJ1-5; D gene unclear. In germline, CDR1 is MNHEY, CDR2 SMNVEV (reference sequence). V was pared by 3 bases and J by 0 bases, with 9 bases between. The CDR3 totals 15 residues. This chain's CDR3 is CASSFLAASNQPQHF. The DNA of the CDR3 is TGTGCCAGCAGTTTTCTGGCGGCTAGCAATCAGCCCCAGCATTTT.

This clone appeared a single time. The chain couples TRBV6-6 to TRBJ2-5, with 12 bases fitting TRBD1. CDR3 length equals 15 residues. CDR1 is MNHNY, CDR2 SVGAGI, per germline (reference sequence). J gave up 5 bases and V 2 bases, and 3 bases lay outside the gene matches. Written as DNA, the CDR3 is TGTGCCAGCAGTTACGGGACAGGGGGCACGGAGACCCAGTACTTC. Translating gives CASSYGTGGTETQYF.

This sequence joins TRBV27 and TRBJ2-1; 8 bases align to TRBD2. Germline trimming cut 4 bases from V and 7 bases from J; bases unmatched to any gene: 6. Germline V CDR1 and CDR2: MNHEY, SMNVEV (reference sequence). The CDR3 sequence is 14 residues long. For the CDR3, the DNA is TGTGCCAGCAGTTCGGGACTAGAGGCTAATGAGCAGTTCTTC. Protein sequence: CASSSGLEANEQFF.

The chain recombines TRBV9 with TRBJ1-1; D is ambiguous. Germline V gene sequence: CDR1 SGDLS, CDR2 YYNGEE. Trimming stripped 4 bases from V and 0 bases from J, with 16 bases between. The length of the CDR3 is 16 residues. CDR3 coding DNA: TGTGCCAGCAGCCCCCAACGTGGGCAGCTGAACACTGAAGCTTTCTTT. Translation: CASSPQRGQLNTEAFF.

This chain connects TRBV28 to TRBJ2-3; 7 bases are shared with TRBD1. Germline V CDR1 and CDR2: MDHEN, SYDVKM. The CDR3 has 16 residues. The ends lost 5 bases at V and 2 bases at J; junction bases unmatched: 10. The CDR3 nucleotides are TGTGCCAGCAGTCTAGGGACAGTCGGACTCACAGATACGCAGTATTTT. Protein sequence: CASSLGTVGLTDTQYF.